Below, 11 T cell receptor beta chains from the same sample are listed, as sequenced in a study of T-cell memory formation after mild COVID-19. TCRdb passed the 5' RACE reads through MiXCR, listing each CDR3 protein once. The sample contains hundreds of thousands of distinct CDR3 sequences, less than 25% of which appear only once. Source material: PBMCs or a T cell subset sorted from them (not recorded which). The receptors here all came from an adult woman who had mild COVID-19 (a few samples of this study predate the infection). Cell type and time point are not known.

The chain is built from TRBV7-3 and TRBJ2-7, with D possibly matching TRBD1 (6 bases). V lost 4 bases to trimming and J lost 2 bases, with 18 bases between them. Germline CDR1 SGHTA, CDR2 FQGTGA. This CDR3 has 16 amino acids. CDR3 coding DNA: TGTGCCAGCAGCTCCCCTGCCGGGACAAGGGCCTACGAGCAGTACTTC. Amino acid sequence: CASSSPAGTRAYEQYF.

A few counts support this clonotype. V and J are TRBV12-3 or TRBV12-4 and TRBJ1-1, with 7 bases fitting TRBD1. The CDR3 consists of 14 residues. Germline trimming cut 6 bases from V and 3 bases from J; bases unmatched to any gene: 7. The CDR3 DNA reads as TGTGCCAGCAGAGATACAGGGGTCTACACTGAAGCTTTCTTT. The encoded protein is CASRDTGVYTEAFF.

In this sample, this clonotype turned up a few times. The CDR3 DNA is TGTGCCAGCAGCTACCCCATGACAGGCCGCTCCTACAATGAGCAGTTCTTC. It encodes CASSYPMTGRSYNEQFF. The chain uses TRBV12-3 or TRBV12-4 and TRBJ2-1, with D tentatively TRBD1 (6 bases). The CDR3 length is 17 residues. Trimming pared 6 bases from V and 0 bases from J, leaving 18 bases between.

DNA for the CDR3: TGTGCCACCAACCTCTCTAGCGGGAGGGTCTACGAGCAGTACTTC. It specifies CATNLSSGRVYEQYF. The chain uses TRBV24-1 and TRBJ2-7; 12 nucleotides match TRBD2. The CDR3 has 15 amino acids. J was trimmed by 3 bases and V by 8 bases; bases with no gene match: 7. Germline V CDR1 and CDR2: KGHDR, SFDVKD.

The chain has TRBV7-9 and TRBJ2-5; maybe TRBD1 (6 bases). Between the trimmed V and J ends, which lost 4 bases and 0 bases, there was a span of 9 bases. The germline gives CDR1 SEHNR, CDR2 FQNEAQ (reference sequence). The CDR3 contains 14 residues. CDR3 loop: CASSSDRYQETQYF. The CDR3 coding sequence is TGTGCCAGCAGCTCCGACAGGTACCAAGAGACCCAGTACTTC.

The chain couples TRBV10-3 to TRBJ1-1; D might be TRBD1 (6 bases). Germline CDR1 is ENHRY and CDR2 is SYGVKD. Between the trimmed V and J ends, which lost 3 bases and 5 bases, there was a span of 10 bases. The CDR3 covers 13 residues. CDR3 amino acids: CAISEGGWTEAFF. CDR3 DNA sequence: TGTGCCATCAGTGAAGGGGGGTGGACTGAAGCTTTCTTT.

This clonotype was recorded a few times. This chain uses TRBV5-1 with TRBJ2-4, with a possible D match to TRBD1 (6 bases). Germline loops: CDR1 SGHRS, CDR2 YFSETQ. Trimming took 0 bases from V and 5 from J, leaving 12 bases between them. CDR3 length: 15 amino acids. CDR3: CASSLGASGENIQYF. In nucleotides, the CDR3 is TGCGCCAGCAGCTTGGGAGCGTCAGGGGAAAACATTCAGTACTTC.

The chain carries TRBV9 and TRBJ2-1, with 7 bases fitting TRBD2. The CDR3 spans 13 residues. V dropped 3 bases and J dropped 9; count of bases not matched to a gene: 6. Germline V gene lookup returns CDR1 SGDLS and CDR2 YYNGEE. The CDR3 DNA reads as TGTGCCAGCAGCGATAGTCTAGCGGCTGAGCAGTTCTTC. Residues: CASSDSLAAEQFF.

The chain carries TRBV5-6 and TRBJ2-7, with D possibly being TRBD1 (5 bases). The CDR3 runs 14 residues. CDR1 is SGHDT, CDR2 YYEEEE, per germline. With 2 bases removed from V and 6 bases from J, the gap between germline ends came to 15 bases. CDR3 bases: TGTGCCAGCAGCTTATGGGGCTACGGTTCCGAGCAGTACTTC. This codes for CASSLWGYGSEQYF.

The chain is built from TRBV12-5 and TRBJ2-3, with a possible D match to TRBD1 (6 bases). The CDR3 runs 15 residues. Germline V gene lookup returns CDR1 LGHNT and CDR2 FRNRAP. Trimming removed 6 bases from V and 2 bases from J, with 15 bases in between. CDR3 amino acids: CASGPRGTITDTQYF. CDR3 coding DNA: TGTGCTAGTGGACCCAGGGGAACCATCACAGATACGCAGTATTTT. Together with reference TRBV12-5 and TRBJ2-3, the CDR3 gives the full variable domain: DARVTQTPRHKVTEMGQEVTMRCQPILGHNTVFWYRQTMMQGLELLAYFRNRAPLDDSGMPKDRFSAEMPDATLATLKIQPSEPRDSAVYFCASGPRGTITDTQYFGPGTRLTVL.

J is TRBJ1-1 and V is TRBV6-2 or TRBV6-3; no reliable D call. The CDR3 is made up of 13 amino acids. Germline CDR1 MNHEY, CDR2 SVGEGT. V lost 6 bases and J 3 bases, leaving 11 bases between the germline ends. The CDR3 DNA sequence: TGTGCCAGCAGCCTTGGGCTCTACACTGAAGCTTTCTTT. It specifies CASSLGLYTEAFF.